One TCR beta chain is described in this entry. Its target is not known. The data are from a study of CXCR3-negative and CXCR3-positive naive CD8 T cells. Each CD8+ T cell subset was flow-sorted in triplicate. Every sort contained about 310,000 cells. Cells that were CD45RO-CCR7+CD27+CD95- constituted naive CD8+ T cells. The CDR3 runs 16 residues. Germline V CDR1 and CDR2: SEHNR, FQNEAQ (reference sequence). All TRB cDNA libraries came from 5' RACE performed with UMI labels. TCRdb derives one entry per CDR3 protein from the 5' RACE reads, leaving out DNA. This sample's table reports 100,000 to 150,000 distinct CDR3 sequences. General study findings and limits: Naive cells used TRBV-TRBJ genes in much the same way whether CXCR3-negative or CXCR3-positive; memory cells did not. For CXCR3-positive naive cells, TRB CDR3s were more hydrophobic than those of CXCR3-negative naive cells.

The chain recombines TRBV7-9 with TRBJ2-1; TCRdb's D call, TRBD1, is unchecked because there is no DNA. This TCR was sampled from a human donor in good health. Some clones in this sample may be carry-over from other donors' samples. The sample taken for sequencing was naive CXCR3- CD8+ T cells from blood. Subset given: CD45RO-CCR7+CD27+CD95- naive CD8+ T cells lacking CXCR3 (TNR3-). This CDR3 is CASSPPGQGSYNEQFF.